These 8 T cell receptor beta chains were all obtained from the same sample, sequenced in a study of early T cells in non-severe SARS-CoV-2 infection. One entry per CDR3 protein, called by TCRdb with MiXCR from the 5' RACE reads. The data show 90,000 to 120,000 distinct CDR3 sequences, 11% seen once. Sequencing was done on a sample of whole blood. The source of these receptors is an adult who was a healthcare worker with PCR-confirmed SARS-CoV-2 infection or an uninfected control (not recorded which).

The chain couples TRBV28 to TRBJ2-1; D gene unclear. V gave up 6 bases and J gave up 7 bases, with 19 bases separating them. CDR3 size: 15 residues. CDR1 is MDHEN and CDR2 is SYDVKM in the germline V gene. In DNA form, the CDR3 reads TGTGCCAGCAGCTTAAGGGAAGATTCTGCAAATGAGCAGTTCTTC. It specifies CASSLREDSANEQFF.

The rearrangement uses TRBV7-2 and TRBJ1-2; D is uncertain. Germline values: CDR1 SGHTA, CDR2 FQGNSA. V was pared by 2 bases and J by 4 bases, with 11 bases between. This CDR3 has 14 amino acids. CDR3 bases: TGTGCCAGCAGCTTAATCGTGACGAGCTATGGCTACACCTTC. Amino acid sequence: CASSLIVTSYGYTF.

This clonotype was counted at least ten times. The CDR3 DNA reads as TGCGCCAGCAGCCAAGGCCCTTTCGGCGCAGGTACGCAGTATTTT. This translates into CASSQGPFGAGTQYF. The chain combines TRBV4-1 with TRBJ2-3; D uncertain. This CDR3 region has 15 residues. V dropped 1 base and J dropped 8 bases, with 16 bases sitting between them. CDR1 is MGHRA, CDR2 YSYEKL, per germline.

The chain employs TRBV3-1 and TRBJ2-7; perhaps TRBD2 as D (5 bases). V was shortened by 1 base and J by 5 bases, with 9 bases between the two germline ends. This CDR3 has 13 amino acids. Germline V gene data show CDR1 as LGHDT and CDR2 as YNNKEL (reference sequence). The CDR3 reads CASSQVSGNEQYF. As DNA, the CDR3 is TGTGCCAGCAGCCAAGTCTCGGGAAACGAGCAGTACTTC.

This chain links TRBV20-1 with TRBJ2-4; possibly TRBD2 for D (6 bases). CDR3 length: 13 amino acids. Germline V lookup: CDR1 DFQATT, CDR2 SNEGSKA (reference sequence). The V end was cut by 0 bases, the J end by 5 bases, with 8 bases between. CDR3: CSARDSGQNIQYF. Here the CDR3 DNA reads TGCAGTGCTAGAGATAGCGGTCAAAACATTCAGTACTTC.

This clonotype has just a few counts. The chain has TRBV10-1 and TRBJ1-1; TRBD1 agrees at 8 bases. The trim removed 3 bases at V and 8 bases at J, leaving 2 bases unmatched. CDR1 and CDR2 from the germline V gene are WNHNN and SYGVQD (reference sequence). The CDR3 contains 12 residues. The CDR3 spells CASSDGQGEAFF. In nucleotides, the CDR3 is TGCGCCAGCAGTGACGGACAGGGAGAAGCTTTCTTT.

This chain links TRBV7-2 with TRBJ2-3; no reliable D call. V was trimmed by 3 bases and J by 2 bases, leaving 3 bases between them. Germline CDR1 reads SGHTA; CDR2 reads FQGNSA. The CDR3 has 12 amino acids. CDR3 sequence (DNA): TGTGCCAGCAGCTTTGACACAGATACGCAGTATTTT. It translates to CASSFDTDTQYF.

The CDR3 protein is CASSEELRQQETQYF. CDR3 nucleotides: TGTGCCAGCAGTGAAGAACTACGGCAACAAGAGACCCAGTACTTC. This chain links TRBV2 with TRBJ2-5; D gene unclear. This CDR3 is 15 amino acids long. V dropped 1 base and J dropped 2 bases, with 11 bases sitting between them. Germline CDR1 is SNHLY and CDR2 is FYNNEI. Using reference TRBV2 and TRBJ2-5 for the parts outside the CDR3, the full variable domain is EPEVTQTPSHQVTQMGQEVILRCVPISNHLYFYWYRQILGQKVEFLVSFYNNEISEKSEIFDDQFSVERPDGSNFTLKIRSTKLEDSAMYFCASSEELRQQETQYFGPGTRLLVL.